One T cell receptor (beta chain) is described in this entry. CDR3 length: 15 amino acids. V shed 1 base and J 4 bases; nucleotides not matched to a gene: 4. Germline lookup yields CDR1 SGHNT and CDR2 YYREEE (reference sequence). The data stem from a study of cytomegalovirus exposure and HLA in healthy donors. The PCR was carried out with 60 Vbeta primers and 13 Jbeta primers. The method was immunoSEQ multiplex PCR; TCRdb's version includes in-frame clones alone and lacks a portion of them. Here the sample spans 97,000 or so clones, roughly 81% being singletons. Material for sequencing was PBMCs. J is TRBJ2-1 and V is TRBV5-4; 8 bases are a match to TRBD1. The TCR comes from a man aged 40-55 years in good health and CMV-seronegative. CDR3 bases: TGTGCCAGCAGCTTGCGACAGGGGCCTTACAATGAGCAGTTCTTC. It is translated as CASSLRQGPYNEQFF. Full variable domain (missing parts from reference TRBV5-4 and TRBJ2-1): ETGVTQSPTHLIKTRGQQVTLRCSSQSGHNTVSWYQQALGQGPQFIFQYYREEENGRGNFPPRFSGLQFPNYSSELNVNALELDDSALYLCASSLRQGPYNEQFFGPGTRLTVL.